This passage covers 30 T cell receptor beta chains from one sample sequenced in a study of T cell changes during pregnancy in multiple sclerosis. Clones were read by immunoSEQ multiplex PCR, and TCRdb kept only the in-frame ones, dropping some. Of under 70,000 clones detected, approximately 94% appear once; the ten largest clones hold 2% to 3%. Sequencing used CD8+ T cells from peripheral blood mononuclear cells, obtained after pregnancy. These receptors originate from a female donor with multiple sclerosis, enrolled in a pregnancy study.

The genes are TRBV7-7 and TRBJ1-1; 7 bases match TRBD1. Trimming at V came to 1 base and at J to 4 bases, leaving 0 bases not matched to a gene. The germline V gene encodes CDR1 SSHAT and CDR2 FNYEAQ (reference sequence). CDR3 length equals 13 residues. The DNA of the CDR3 is TGTGCCAGCAGCTTAGGACAGGGCACTGAAGCTTTCTTT. It yields the protein CASSLGQGTEAFF.

Here the CDR3 reads CASSQDPGNEKLFF. The CDR3 DNA is TGTGCCAGCAGCCAAGATCCGGGAAATGAAAAACTGTTTTTT. The chain recombines TRBV4-2 with TRBJ1-4; D is unclear. The V gene's germline CDR1 is LGHNA and CDR2 YNFKEQ. V was shortened by 0 bases and J by 5 bases, with 7 bases between the two germline ends. The CDR3 runs to 14 residues.

The rearrangement links TRBV19 to TRBJ1-3; D remains ambiguous. This CDR3 is built from 16 residues. Deletions cut 3 bases from V and 3 bases from J, with 15 bases between. Germline V gives CDR1 LNHDA, CDR2 SQIVND (reference sequence). The CDR3 loop reads CASSIPASYLGNTIYF. The CDR3 DNA is TGTGCCAGTAGTATTCCCGCCAGTTACCTTGGAAACACCATATATTTT.

Of note for this clone: Because the CDR3's place on the DNA is in doubt, the DNA is left out and the CDR3 is given as listed by TCRdb. The chain employs TRBV18 and TRBJ2-7; the D call TRBD1 from the table was never checked on the DNA. The CDR3 is made up of 18 amino acids, end residues included. CDR1 is KGHSH, CDR2 LQKENI, per germline. This CDR3 is CASSPPRFGPGGSYEQYF.

The count of this clone is one. The chain has TRBV6-5 and TRBJ2-1; no reliable D call. The germline CDR1 and CDR2 sequences are MNHEY and SVGAGI. Between the trimmed V and J ends, which lost 0 bases and 8 bases, there was a span of 8 bases. The CDR3 runs to 13 residues. This CDR3 is CASSYSSTDEQFF. DNA of the CDR3: TGTGCCAGCAGTTACTCGAGTACCGATGAGCAGTTCTTC.

This CDR3 is CASSPGTKNEQFF. CDR3 nucleotide sequence: TGTGCCAGCAGTCCCGGGACAAAAAATGAGCAGTTCTTC. J is TRBJ2-1 and V is TRBV27, with D perhaps TRBD1 (6 bases). CDR3 size: 13 residues. Trimming pared 5 bases from V and 7 bases from J, leaving 12 bases between. Germline-derived CDR1 and CDR2 are MNHEY and SMNVEV (reference sequence).

The V gene is TRBV7-3, the J gene TRBJ1-1; the D gene is possibly TRBD1 (6 bases). The CDR3 is made up of 16 amino acids. Germline values: CDR1 SGHTA, CDR2 FQGTGA. V dropped 5 bases and J dropped 5 bases, with 21 bases sitting between them. The CDR3: CASSAILGEGETEAFF. The DNA of the CDR3 is TGTGCCAGCAGCGCGATTTTGGGGGAGGGGGAGACTGAAGCTTTCTTT.

The gene calls are TRBV30 and TRBJ1-2; a possible D gene is TRBD1 (6 bases). The CDR3 totals 10 residues. The germline V and J ends were trimmed by 8 bases and 12 bases, with 16 bases remaining between them. In germline, CDR1 is GTSNPN, CDR2 SVGIG (reference sequence). CDR3 DNA: TGTGCCCTAGAAGAGGGACAAGACACCTTC. This encodes CALEEGQDTF.

This clone was seen more than once but under ten times. The chain recombines TRBV12-5 with TRBJ1-1; maybe TRBD1 (6 bases). V lost 7 bases, J lost 1 base, and 13 bases lay in between. There are 14 residues in the CDR3. Germline assignment: CDR1 LGHNT and CDR2 FRNRAP. CDR3 coding DNA: TGTGCTAGTGATCCTTCGGGACAGAACACTGAAGCTTTCTTT. This encodes CASDPSGQNTEAFF. Based on the CDR3 plus reference TRBV12-5 and TRBJ1-1, the full variable domain is DARVTQTPRHKVTEMGQEVTMRCQPILGHNTVFWYRQTMMQGLELLAYFRNRAPLDDSGMPKDRFSAEMPDATLATLKIQPSEPRDSAVYFCASDPSGQNTEAFFGQGTRLTVV.

This clone has a handful of counts. The chain couples TRBV5-1 to TRBJ2-7; 14 bases map to TRBD2. V lost 0 bases and J lost 4; bases outside the gene matches: 12. The CDR3 consists of 19 residues. Germline assignment: CDR1 SGHRS and CDR2 YFSETQ. CDR3 amino acids: CASSLEGTSGSRFRYEQYF. The CDR3 bases are TGCGCCAGCAGCTTGGAAGGGACTAGCGGGAGTAGGTTTAGGTACGAGCAGTACTTC.

The chain employs TRBV12-5 and TRBJ2-2; 9 nucleotides align to TRBD1. The junction had 12 bases not matched to a gene; V was cut back by 7 bases and J by 0 bases. The CDR3 has 18 residues. Germline loops: CDR1 LGHNT, CDR2 FRNRAP. This CDR3 reads CASVTGTGLLANTGELFF. The CDR3 DNA reads TGTGCTAGTGTTACCGGGACAGGGTTATTAGCGAACACCGGGGAGCTGTTTTTT.

The rearrangement links TRBV11-2 to TRBJ2-7; 7 nucleotides align to TRBD2. The V segment lost 4 bases and the J segment 4 bases; nucleotides outside the gene matches: 7. Germline V gene sequence: CDR1 SGHAT, CDR2 FQNNGV. The length of the CDR3 is 14 residues. CDR3 bases: TGTGCCAGCAGCTCCATGGGAGGGCCTTACGAGCAGTACTTC. Translated, it gives CASSSMGGPYEQYF.

The chain is built from TRBV9 and TRBJ2-7; no reliable D call. In germline, CDR1 is SGDLS, CDR2 YYNGEE. V lost 0 bases, J lost 2 bases, and 12 bases lay in between. The CDR3 has 15 amino acids. CDR3 sequence (DNA): TGTGCCAGCAGCGTAGCCCCGGAGCGAACCTACGAGCAGTACTTC. Its protein is CASSVAPERTYEQYF.

CDR3 in amino acids: CASSQEMAGGMGKNIQYF. Here the CDR3 DNA reads TGTGCCAGCAGCCAAGAAATGGCGGGAGGTATGGGCAAAAACATTCAGTACTTC. This chain uses TRBV4-2 with TRBJ2-4, with 8 positions matching TRBD2. This CDR3 has 18 residues. V gave up 0 bases and J gave up 3 bases; unmatched junction bases: 10. Germline values: CDR1 LGHNA, CDR2 YNFKEQ.

The chain links TRBV2 to TRBJ2-7; 8 bases fit TRBD2. The V gene end was trimmed by 6 bases and the J gene end by 3 bases; junction bases not matched to a gene: 1. The CDR3 sequence is 12 residues long. CDR1 is SNHLY, CDR2 FYNNEI, per germline. The CDR3 DNA follows: TGTGCCAGCAGCGGGACTAGCTACGAGCAGTACTTC. Protein sequence: CASSGTSYEQYF.

The rearrangement uses TRBV5-1 and TRBJ2-7; D uncertain. The CDR3 is 14 amino acids. Trimming took off 6 bases at V and 4 bases at J, with 17 bases between the two ends. Germline V lookup: CDR1 SGHRS, CDR2 YFSETQ. This chain's CDR3 is CASTPQAPEYEQYF. DNA of the CDR3: TGCGCCAGCACCCCCCAAGCTCCGGAGTACGAGCAGTACTTC.

The chain carries TRBV19 and TRBJ1-1; 8 positions match TRBD1. Germline values: CDR1 LNHDA, CDR2 SQIVND (reference sequence). V shed 3 bases and J 5 bases; nucleotides not matched to a gene: 8. The CDR3 extends over 15 amino acids. The chain's CDR3 is CASSMGQGARTEAFF. The CDR3 region has the DNA TGTGCCAGTAGTATGGGCCAGGGGGCGCGAACTGAAGCTTTCTTT.

This CDR3 reads CASSEAAVSSYEQYF. CDR3 bases: TGTGCCAGCAGTGAAGCGGCGGTCTCCTCCTACGAGCAGTACTTC. The rearrangement joins TRBV2 to TRBJ2-7, with unresolved D. V lost 0 bases to trimming and J lost 0 bases, with 9 bases between them. Germline assignment: CDR1 SNHLY and CDR2 FYNNEI. CDR3 length: 15 amino acids.

The chain has TRBV6-5 and TRBJ2-2, with 7 nucleotides matching TRBD1. The CDR3 runs to 14 residues. Germline values: CDR1 MNHEY, CDR2 SVGAGI. J gave up 7 bases and V 10 bases, and 12 bases lay outside the gene matches. Written as DNA, the CDR3 is TGTGCCACGAAACGGACAGGCCTCGTCGGGGAGCTGTTTTTT. Translating it yields CATKRTGLVGELFF.

CDR3 sequence: CASRSHTSYEQYF. The CDR3 nucleotides read TGCGCCAGCAGATCACACACCTCCTACGAGCAGTACTTC. The chain carries TRBV5-1 and TRBJ2-7; D is undetermined. This CDR3 has 13 amino acids. Germline values: CDR1 SGHRS, CDR2 YFSETQ. V lost 5 bases, J lost 0 bases, and 9 bases lay in between.

This chain joins TRBV6-5 and TRBJ2-1, with TRBD2 matching 8 bases. V shed 4 bases and J 1 base; nucleotides not matched to a gene: 3. This CDR3 spans 15 amino acids. The germline gives CDR1 MNHEY, CDR2 SVGAGI. The CDR3 DNA is TGTGCCAGCAGTTTGACTAGCGCTTCCTACAATGAGCAGTTCTTC. Translation: CASSLTSASYNEQFF.

The J gene is TRBJ2-1, the V gene TRBV4-1; tentative D call: TRBD2 (5 bases). V was cut by 0 bases and J by 2 bases, with 11 bases left in between. CDR3 size: 16 residues. In germline, CDR1 is MGHRA, CDR2 YSYEKL. The CDR3 bases are TGCGCCAGCAGCCAAGATCGGAGCGGCGCCTACAATGAGCAGTTCTTC. It yields the protein CASSQDRSGAYNEQFF.

The J gene is TRBJ1-1, the V gene TRBV16, with TRBD1 identical over 8 bases. Germline assignment: CDR1 KGHSY and CDR2 FQNENV. V trimming: 1 base; J trimming: 4 bases; junction bases outside the gene matches: 14. The CDR3 sequence is 18 residues long. The CDR3 sequence: CASSQYPNPQGGTTEAFF. The CDR3 coding sequence is TGTGCCAGCAGCCAATATCCGAACCCACAGGGGGGGACCACTGAAGCTTTCTTT.

The CDR3 region has the DNA TGTGCCAGCAGCTTAGGGCTTGCCCTCTCCTACAATGAGCAGTTCTTC. This gives the protein CASSLGLALSYNEQFF. J is TRBJ2-1 and V is TRBV7-2; D remains ambiguous. This CDR3 region has 16 residues. V lost 1 base and J lost 0, with 10 bases in between. The germline V gene has CDR1 SGHTA and CDR2 FQGNSA.

The chain employs TRBV7-2 and TRBJ2-1, with D uncertain. The CDR3 loop spans 12 amino acids. CDR1 and CDR2 (germline): SGHTA, FQGNSA. Trimming stripped 8 bases from V and 0 bases from J, with 5 bases between. The CDR3 reads CASPSSYNEQFF. In DNA, the CDR3 is TGTGCCAGCCCCAGCTCCTACAATGAGCAGTTCTTC.

This rearrangement joins TRBV29-1 to TRBJ2-1; 8 positions match TRBD2. V lost 6 bases to trimming and J lost 7 bases; unmatched junction nucleotides: 8. The CDR3 is made up of 13 amino acids. Germline V gene data show CDR1 as SQVTM and CDR2 as ANQGSEA. The CDR3 loop is CSVPGGSINEQFF. The CDR3 nucleotides are TGCAGCGTGCCGGGAGGGAGCATTAATGAGCAGTTCTTC.

This clone was counted once. V usage is TRBV4-1 and J usage is TRBJ1-4; D ambiguous. The germline CDR1 and CDR2 sequences are MGHRA and YSYEKL. The CDR3 length is 12 residues. The V end was cut by 1 base, the J end by 8 bases, with 5 bases between. DNA of the CDR3: TGCGCCAGCAGCCAAGGAGGCGAAAAACTGTTTTTT. Translation: CASSQGGEKLFF.

The chain links TRBV27 to TRBJ2-3, with 9 bases matching TRBD2. The CDR3 has 17 residues. The germline V gene encodes CDR1 MNHEY and CDR2 SMNVEV (reference sequence). V lost 5 bases, J lost 2 bases, and 11 bases stayed unmatched. The CDR3, as DNA: TGTGCCAGCAGTATAGTTGGCGGGAGGGGGTTCACAGATACGCAGTATTTT. Protein product: CASSIVGGRGFTDTQYF.

CDR3 bases: TGCGCCAGCAGCCCCTCTAGGGGATCCTACGAGCAGTACTTC. Encoded protein: CASSPSRGSYEQYF. The chain couples TRBV4-3 to TRBJ2-7, with D maybe TRBD1 (5 bases). Trimming removed 4 bases from V and 1 base from J, with 11 bases in between. This CDR3 spans 14 amino acids. Looked up from germline, CDR1 is LGHNA and CDR2 is YSLEER.

The chain couples TRBV9 to TRBJ2-3, with D perhaps matching TRBD2 (6 bases). The CDR3 consists of 18 residues. Trimming stripped 3 bases from V and 2 bases from J, with 22 bases between. Germline-derived CDR1 and CDR2 are SGDLS and YYNGEE. CDR3 sequence: CASSASRTPLAPTDTQYF. CDR3 DNA sequence: TGTGCCAGCAGCGCATCCCGGACCCCTCTAGCGCCCACAGATACGCAGTATTTT. Filled out from reference TRBV9 and TRBJ2-3, the complete variable domain reads DSGVTQTPKHLITATGQRVTLRCSPRSGDLSVYWYQQSLDQGLQFLIQYYNGEERAKGNILERFSAQQFPDLHSELNLSSLELGDSALYFCASSASRTPLAPTDTQYFGPGTRLTVL.